Listed below are T cell receptor beta chains from one sample, sequenced in a study of OX40 agonist ivuxolimab in advanced cancers. TCRdb keeps only in-frame clones here, not all; method: immunoSEQ multiplex PCR. Among approximately 60,000 clones listed, about 83% were seen once. The source was CD4+ or CD8+ T cells sorted from blood, collected in a trial of the OX40 agonist ivuxolimab. These receptors all come from an adult with an advanced solid tumor such as melanoma, head and neck, liver or kidney cancer. CDR3s include the opening cysteine and the closing phenylalanine or tryptophan. D genes are given only for firm matches. Size is stated for part of the rows, as once, few or many counts, or as a class when the clone is expanded.

j_gene	v_gene	d_gene	abundance	len	CDR3nt	CDR3aa
TRBJ2-3	TRBV5-1	.	.	14	TGCGCCAGCACCCAAGCGTTAGTCACAGATACGCAGTATTTT	CASTQALVTDTQYF
TRBJ1-2	TRBV10-3	TRBD1	.	15	TGTGCCATCAGTGAAGAGGGACAGGATAACTATGGCTACACCTTC	CAISEEGQDNYGYTF
TRBJ1-5	TRBV19	TRBD1	once	16	TGTGCCAGTAGTATCGCGGGACAGGGCGGCAATCAGCCCCAGCATTTT	CASSIAGQGGNQPQHF
TRBJ1-5	TRBV19	.	.	13	TGTGCCAGTAGCCCCCGGGGGTGGCAGCCCCAGCATTTT	CASSPRGWQPQHF
TRBJ2-2	TRBV5-4	.	.	17	TGTGCCAGCAGCTCGGAAGGGGTGGGACAATTCACCGGGGAGCTGTTTTTT	CASSSEGVGQFTGELFF
TRBJ2-2	TRBV4-3	.	.	18	TGCGCCAGCACTACGTGGGGTTGGGGTGACAGGGAGGCCGGGGAGCTGTTTTTT	CASTTWGWGDREAGELFF
TRBJ2-3	TRBV10-3	.	.	16	TGTGCCATCAGTGAGTCGTCAGCGGCCAGCACAGATACGCAGTATTTT	CAISESSAASTDTQYF
TRBJ2-7	TRBV27	.	.	15	TGTGCCAGCAGTCGTTATGGGACGGATTCCTACGAGCAGTACTTC	CASSRYGTDSYEQYF
TRBJ1-1	TRBV4-2	.	.	16	TGTGCCAGCAGCCAAGATTTGGCAGCCAGGAACACTGAAGCTTTCTTT	CASSQDLAARNTEAFF
TRBJ2-3	TRBV10-3	.	.	15	TGTGCCATCAGTGCAGGACCCATGGGGGCGGATACGCAGTATTTT	CAISAGPMGADTQYF
TRBJ2-7	TRBV5-5	.	few	14	TGTGCCAGCAGCTTGATTGGGGGTTCCTACGAGCAGTACTTC	CASSLIGGSYEQYF
TRBJ2-6	TRBV29-1	.	.	13	TGCAGCGTTCTGGGAGCTGGGGCCAACGTCCTGACTTTC	CSVLGAGANVLTF
TRBJ1-1	TRBV7-9	TRBD1	few	14	TGTGCCAGCCCCCCCAGGGGGGGGAACACTGAAGCTTTCTTT	CASPPRGGNTEAFF
TRBJ2-3	TRBV7-2	TRBD1	.	14	TGTGCCAGCATCGTCGACAGGGTGAAAGATACGCAGTATTTT	CASIVDRVKDTQYF
TRBJ2-1	TRBV15	TRBD2	few	15	TGTGCCACCAGCGTCCTACTAGCGGTGGGCAATGAGCAGTTCTTC	CATSVLLAVGNEQFF
TRBJ2-3	TRBV9	.	.	14	TGTGCCAGCAGCGCCCTACTGCTGGGGGATACGCAGTATTTT	CASSALLLGDTQYF
TRBJ1-1	TRBV28	TRBD1	.	14	TGTGCCAGCAGTTTATCGACAGGGTGGACTGAAGCTTTCTTT	CASSLSTGWTEAFF
TRBJ2-1	TRBV5-8	TRBD2	.	16	TGTGCCAGCAGTGCCGGGACTAGCGGGAGAAGGGGTGAGCAGTTCTTC	CASSAGTSGRRGEQFF
TRBJ1-1	TRBV7-9	.	once	14	TGTGCCAGCAGCTCACAGGCGGTGAACACTGAAGCTTTCTTT	CASSSQAVNTEAFF
TRBJ2-3	TRBV15	.	.	17	TGTGCCACCAGCAGCCCATGGACCGTTTCACAAACAGATACGCAGTATTTT	CATSSPWTVSQTDTQYF
TRBJ1-4	TRBV2	.	.	13	TGTGCCAGCAGCGTAGACCAGAATGAAAAACTGTTTTTT	CASSVDQNEKLFF
TRBJ1-2	TRBV7-2	TRBD1	.	13	TGTGCCAGCAGCGGCGGACAGGGGGGTGGCTACACCTTC	CASSGGQGGGYTF
TRBJ2-3	TRBV7-2	.	.	13	TGTGCCAGCAGCTTAGAGGCCGCTAATACGCAGTATTTT	CASSLEAANTQYF
TRBJ1-2	TRBV2	TRBD1	.	15	TGTGCCAGCAGTGGGACAGGGTCAGCTAACTATGGCTACACCTTC	CASSGTGSANYGYTF
TRBJ1-1	TRBV5-1	.	.	14	TGCGCCAGCAGCTTGTCAGGGCAGTACACTGAAGCTTTCTTT	CASSLSGQYTEAFF
TRBJ2-6	TRBV15	.	few	14	TGTGCCACCGGAACGGCCTCTGGGGCCAACGTCCTGACTTTC	CATGTASGANVLTF
TRBJ1-2	TRBV18	.	.	17	TGTGCCAGCTCACCACTAACGCTGGGCAGGGACATTGGTGGCTACACCTTC	CASSPLTLGRDIGGYTF
TRBJ1-5	TRBV13	.	.	14	TGTGCCAGCAGCTTAACAGGGAACAATCAGCCCCAGCATTTT	CASSLTGNNQPQHF
TRBJ2-7	TRBV4-2	.	once	13	TGTGCCAGCAGCCAAGACCCGGAAGGAGAGCAGTACTTC	CASSQDPEGEQYF
TRBJ1-2	TRBV10-3	.	once	12	TGTGCCATCAGTGAGTCCCAGGGTGGGTACACCTTC	CAISESQGGYTF
TRBJ1-3	TRBV11-3	TRBD1	.	14	TGTGCCAGCAGCCCGGACAGGGGGGAAGGCACCATATATTTT	CASSPDRGEGTIYF
TRBJ2-1	TRBV11-3	TRBD1	.	15	TGTGCCAGCAGCCGGGGACAGGGGGTCATCAATGAGCAGTTCTTC	CASSRGQGVINEQFF
TRBJ1-6	TRBV30	.	.	15	TGTGCCTGGAGTGTACGGGGGACAACGCATTCACCCCTCCACTTT	CAWSVRGTTHSPLHF
TRBJ2-5	TRBV7-8	TRBD2	.	15	TGTGCCAGCAGCTTACAGCGGGAGGTTTGGGAGACCCAGTACTTC	CASSLQREVWETQYF
TRBJ1-2	TRBV5-6	.	.	15	TGTGCCAGCAGCTTGGGCAGGGGCGCTTCCTATGGCTACACCTTC	CASSLGRGASYGYTF
TRBJ1-2	TRBV4-1	TRBD1	.	16	TGCGCCAGCAGCCAAGAGGTAGGGGGCGCGAGCTATGGCTACACCTTC	CASSQEVGGASYGYTF
TRBJ2-7	TRBV1	.	.	16	TGCACCAGCAGCCAAGATAGGACACCTTACTCCTACGAGCAGTACTTC	CTSSQDRTPYSYEQYF
TRBJ1-4	TRBV7-9	.	.	16	TGTGCCAGCTCTCTCGCTGGGCGCGGGGGTAATGAAAAACTGTTTTTT	CASSLAGRGGNEKLFF